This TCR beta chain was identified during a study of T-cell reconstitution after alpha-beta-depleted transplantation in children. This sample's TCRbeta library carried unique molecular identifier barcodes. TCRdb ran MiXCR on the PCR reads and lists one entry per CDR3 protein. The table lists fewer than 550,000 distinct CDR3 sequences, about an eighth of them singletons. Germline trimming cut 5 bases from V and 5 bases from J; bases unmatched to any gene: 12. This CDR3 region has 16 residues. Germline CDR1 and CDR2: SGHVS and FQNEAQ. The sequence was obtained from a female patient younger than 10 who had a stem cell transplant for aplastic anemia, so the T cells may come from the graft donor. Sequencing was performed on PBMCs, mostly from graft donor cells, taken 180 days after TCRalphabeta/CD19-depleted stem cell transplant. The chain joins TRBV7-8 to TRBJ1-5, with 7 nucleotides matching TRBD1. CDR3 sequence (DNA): TGTGCCAGCAGCCCAAGAGGGGCAGGGGGAGATCAGCCCCAGCATTTT. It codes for CASSPRGAGGDQPQHF. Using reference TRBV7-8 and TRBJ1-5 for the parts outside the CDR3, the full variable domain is GAGVSQSPRYKVAKRGQDVALRCDPISGHVSLFWYQQALGQGPEFLTYFQNEAQLDKSGLPSDRFFAERPEGSVSTLKIQRTQQEDSAVYLCASSPRGAGGDQPQHFGDGTRLSIL.